What follows is one T cell receptor beta chain and its context. Its antigen remains unidentified. Clones were read by immunoSEQ multiplex PCR, and TCRdb kept only the in-frame ones, dropping some. Here the sample spans about 62,000 clones, 88% being singletons. The CDR3 covers 19 residues. CDR1 and CDR2 from the germline V gene are LNHDA and SQIVND (reference sequence). V was clipped by 1 base and J by 4 bases; unmatched bases: 10. The data originate from a study of PD-1 blockade in classical Hodgkin lymphoma. Study information: Patients were treated with nivolumab at 3 mg/kg, and this was given intravenously every 2 weeks. Study findings and constraints: The repertoire differences lack a defined cause, possibly disease activity or prior therapy. By C4D1, diversity of CD4+ TCRs had risen significantly, whereas that of CD8+ TCRs had not.

Brentuximab vedotin exposure varied, and every patient relapsed after autologous stem cell transplantation. The rearrangement joins TRBV19 to TRBJ2-2, with 12 bases lining up with TRBD2. This TCR derives from a human donor with classical Hodgkin lymphoma. This specimen was peripheral blood mononuclear cells (PBMCs), taken at baseline. The CDR3 DNA sequence: TGTGCCAGTAGTATAGGCGGCCTAGCGGGGGGGCTGGGCACCGGGGAGCTGTTTTTT. Translation: CASSIGGLAGGLGTGELFF.